At least ten counts were recorded for the clone carrying this TCR beta chain. What it recognizes is unknown. Separate alpha and beta amplification began at the second PCR step. Sequential positive selection took CD4 T cells first, then CD8 T cells. This specimen belongs to a study of naive and memory T cell subsets. Study-level points and caveats: A few larger clonotypes appeared in naive repertoires, especially CD8, possibly memory cells re-expressing CD45RA. Diversity fell and Gini index rose from naive through CM, EM, EMRA.

An equimolar mix of two oligonucleotides served as the beta constant-region primer for TRBC1 and TRBC2. Nested alpha and beta constant-region primers with the SP2 primer drove four PCR rounds on ligated cDNA. One entry per CDR3 protein results from TCRdb running MiXCR on the UMI-ligation and nested PCR reads. This table holds around 93,000 distinct CDR3 sequences, roughly 10% found once. The CDR3 runs 14 residues. Trimming took 3 bases from V and 0 from J, leaving 11 bases between them. The germline CDR1 and CDR2 sequences are DFQATT and SNEGSKA (reference sequence). The sample was naive CD4+ T cells from blood. The clonotype originates from a human donor in good health. The V and J genes are TRBV20-1 and TRBJ2-5; D remains ambiguous. The CDR3 reads CSASARLYQETQYF. The CDR3 DNA follows: TGCAGTGCTAGTGCTAGACTTTACCAAGAGACCCAGTACTTC.